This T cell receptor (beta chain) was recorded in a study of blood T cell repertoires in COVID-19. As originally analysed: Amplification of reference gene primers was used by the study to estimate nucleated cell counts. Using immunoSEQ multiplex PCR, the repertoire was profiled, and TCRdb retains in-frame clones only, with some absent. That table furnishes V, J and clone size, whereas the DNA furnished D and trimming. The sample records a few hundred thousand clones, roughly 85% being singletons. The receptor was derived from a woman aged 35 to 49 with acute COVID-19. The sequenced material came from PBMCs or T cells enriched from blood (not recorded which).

This CDR3 is CAISEPGSATSGNTIYF. The DNA for the CDR3 is TGTGCCATCAGTGAGCCAGGGTCCGCGACCTCTGGAAACACCATATATTTT. The V and J genes are TRBV10-3 and TRBJ1-3; the D gene is possibly TRBD1 (5 bases). CDR1 and CDR2 (germline): ENHRY, SYGVKD. The CDR3 has 17 residues. V was pared by 2 bases and J by 0 bases, with 14 bases between.